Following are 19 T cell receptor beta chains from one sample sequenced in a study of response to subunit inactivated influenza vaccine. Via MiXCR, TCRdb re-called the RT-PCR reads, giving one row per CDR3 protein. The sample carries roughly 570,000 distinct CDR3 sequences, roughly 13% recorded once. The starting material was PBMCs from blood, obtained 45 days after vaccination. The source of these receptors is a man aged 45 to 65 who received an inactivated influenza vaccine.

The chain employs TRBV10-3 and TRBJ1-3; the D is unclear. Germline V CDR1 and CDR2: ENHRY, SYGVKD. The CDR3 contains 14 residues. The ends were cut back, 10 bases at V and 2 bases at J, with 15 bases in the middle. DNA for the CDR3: TGTGCCACGCTACAATTAAGTGCTGGAAACACCATATATTTT. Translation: CATLQLSAGNTIYF.

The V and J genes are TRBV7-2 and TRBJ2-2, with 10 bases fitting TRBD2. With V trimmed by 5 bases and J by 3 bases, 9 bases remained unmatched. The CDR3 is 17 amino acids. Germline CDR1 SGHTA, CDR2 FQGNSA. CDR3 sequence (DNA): TGTGCCAGCAGCCCTTTCTCTAGCGGGGGCTACACCGGGGAGCTGTTTTTT. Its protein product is CASSPFSSGGYTGELFF.

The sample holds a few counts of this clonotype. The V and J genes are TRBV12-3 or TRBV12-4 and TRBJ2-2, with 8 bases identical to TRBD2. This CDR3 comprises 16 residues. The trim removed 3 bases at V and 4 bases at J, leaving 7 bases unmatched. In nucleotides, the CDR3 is TGTGCCAGCAGTTTCGAGGTAGCGGGGCGCACCGGGGAGCTGTTTTTT. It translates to CASSFEVAGRTGELFF.

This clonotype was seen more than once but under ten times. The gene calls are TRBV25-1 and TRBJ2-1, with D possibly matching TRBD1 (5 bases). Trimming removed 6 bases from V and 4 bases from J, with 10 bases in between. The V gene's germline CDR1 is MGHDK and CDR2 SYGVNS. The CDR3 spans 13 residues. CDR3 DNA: TGTGCCAGCAGAAACAGGAAATACAATGAGCAGTTCTTC. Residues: CASRNRKYNEQFF.

CDR3 protein: CASSSRAGGSSYNEQFF. The DNA for the CDR3 is TGTGCCAGCAGCTCACGAGCGGGCGGGAGCTCCTACAATGAGCAGTTCTTC. This chain joins TRBV28 and TRBJ2-1; 7 bases are a match to TRBD2. CDR3 size: 17 residues. CDR1 and CDR2 (germline): MDHEN, SYDVKM. V gave up 6 bases and J gave up 0 bases; unmatched junction bases: 11.

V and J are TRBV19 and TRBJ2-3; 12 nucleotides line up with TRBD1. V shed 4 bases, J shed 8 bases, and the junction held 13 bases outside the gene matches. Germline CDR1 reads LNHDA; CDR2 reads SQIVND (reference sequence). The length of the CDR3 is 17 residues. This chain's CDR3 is CASSRAAPGQGAPTQYF. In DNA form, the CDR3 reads TGTGCCAGTAGTAGGGCTGCTCCGGGACAGGGGGCGCCTACGCAGTATTTT.

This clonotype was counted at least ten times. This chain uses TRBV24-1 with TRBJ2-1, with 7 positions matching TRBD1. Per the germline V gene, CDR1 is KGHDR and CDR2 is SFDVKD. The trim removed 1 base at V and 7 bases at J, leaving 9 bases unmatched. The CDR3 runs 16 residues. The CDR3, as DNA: TGTGCCACCAGTGATTTACCGGGACAGTCAAAGAATGAGCAGTTCTTC. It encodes CATSDLPGQSKNEQFF.

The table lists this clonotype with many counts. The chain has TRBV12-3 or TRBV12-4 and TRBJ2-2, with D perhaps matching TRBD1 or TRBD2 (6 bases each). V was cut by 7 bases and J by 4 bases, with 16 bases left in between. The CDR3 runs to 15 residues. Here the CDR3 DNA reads TGTGCCAGCAACATAGGGGGGACCCTCACCGGGGAGCTGTTTTTT. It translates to CASNIGGTLTGELFF.

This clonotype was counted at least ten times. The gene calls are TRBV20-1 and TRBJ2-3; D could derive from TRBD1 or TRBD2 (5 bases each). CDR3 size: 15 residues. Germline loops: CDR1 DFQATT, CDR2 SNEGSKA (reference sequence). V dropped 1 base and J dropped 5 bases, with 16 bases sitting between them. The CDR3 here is CSARGPRDGLDTQYF. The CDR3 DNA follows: TGCAGTGCTAGAGGTCCCCGGGACGGTTTAGATACGCAGTATTTT.

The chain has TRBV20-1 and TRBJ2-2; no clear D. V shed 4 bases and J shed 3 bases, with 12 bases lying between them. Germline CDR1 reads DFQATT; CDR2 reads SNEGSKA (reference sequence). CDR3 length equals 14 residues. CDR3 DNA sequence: TGCAGTGCTACGAATGGATTCGACACCGGGGAGCTGTTTTTT. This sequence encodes CSATNGFDTGELFF.

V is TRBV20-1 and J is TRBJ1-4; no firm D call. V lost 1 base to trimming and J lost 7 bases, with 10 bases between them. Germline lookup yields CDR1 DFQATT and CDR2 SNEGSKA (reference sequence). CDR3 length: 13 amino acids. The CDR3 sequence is CSARARTAEKLFF. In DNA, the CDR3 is TGCAGTGCTAGAGCGCGGACGGCTGAAAAACTGTTTTTT.

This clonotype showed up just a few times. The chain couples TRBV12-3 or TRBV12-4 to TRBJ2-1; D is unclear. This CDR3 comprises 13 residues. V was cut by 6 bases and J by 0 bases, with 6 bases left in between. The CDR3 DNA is TGTGCCAGCAGAAAGAGCTCCTACAATGAGCAGTTCTTC. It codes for CASRKSSYNEQFF.

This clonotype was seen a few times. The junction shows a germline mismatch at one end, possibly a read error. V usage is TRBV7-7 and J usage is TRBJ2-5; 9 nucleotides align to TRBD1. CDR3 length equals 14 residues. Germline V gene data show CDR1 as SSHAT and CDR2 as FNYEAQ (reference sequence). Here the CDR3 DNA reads TGTGCTAGCAGCTTAATGGGGACAGGGGAGACCCAGTACTTC. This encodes CASSLMGTGETQYF.

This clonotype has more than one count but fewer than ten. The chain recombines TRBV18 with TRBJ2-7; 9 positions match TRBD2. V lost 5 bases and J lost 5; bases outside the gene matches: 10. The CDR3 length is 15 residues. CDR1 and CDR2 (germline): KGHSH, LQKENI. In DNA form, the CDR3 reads TGTGCCAGCTCATCGACCGGGACTAGCCTCCACGAGCAGTACTTC. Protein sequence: CASSSTGTSLHEQYF. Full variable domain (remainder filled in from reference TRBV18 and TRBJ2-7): NAGVMQNPRHLVRRRGQEARLRCSPMKGHSHVYWYRQLPEEGLKFMVYLQKENIIDESGMPKERFSAEFPKEGPSILRIQQVVRGDSAAYFCASSSTGTSLHEQYFGPGTRLTVT.

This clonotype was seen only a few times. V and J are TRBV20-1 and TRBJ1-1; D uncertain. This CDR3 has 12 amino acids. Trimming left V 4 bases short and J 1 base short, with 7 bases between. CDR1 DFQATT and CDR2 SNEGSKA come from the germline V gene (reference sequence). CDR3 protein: CSAIHGNTEAFF. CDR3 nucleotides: TGCAGTGCTATTCACGGGAACACTGAAGCTTTCTTT.

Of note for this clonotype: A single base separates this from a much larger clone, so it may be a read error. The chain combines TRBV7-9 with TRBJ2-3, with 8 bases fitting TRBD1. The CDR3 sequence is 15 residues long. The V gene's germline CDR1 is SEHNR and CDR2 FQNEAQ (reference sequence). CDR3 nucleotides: TGTGGCAGCAGCGCAGGGGGCCCACGCACAGATACGCAGTATTTT. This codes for CGSSAGGPRTDTQYF.

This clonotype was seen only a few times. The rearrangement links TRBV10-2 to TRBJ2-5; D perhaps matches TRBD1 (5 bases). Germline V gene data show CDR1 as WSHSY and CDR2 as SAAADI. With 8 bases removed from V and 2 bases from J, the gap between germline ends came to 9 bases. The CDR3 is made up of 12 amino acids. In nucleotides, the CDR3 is TGCGCCAGCGGGGCAGGTCAAGAGACCCAGTACTTC. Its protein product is CASGAGQETQYF.

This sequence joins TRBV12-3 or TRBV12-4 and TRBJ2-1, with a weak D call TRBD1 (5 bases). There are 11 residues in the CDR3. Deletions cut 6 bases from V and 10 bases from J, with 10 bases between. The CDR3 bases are TGTGCCAGCAGATCGACAGCAGAGCAGTTCTTC. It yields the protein CASRSTAEQFF.

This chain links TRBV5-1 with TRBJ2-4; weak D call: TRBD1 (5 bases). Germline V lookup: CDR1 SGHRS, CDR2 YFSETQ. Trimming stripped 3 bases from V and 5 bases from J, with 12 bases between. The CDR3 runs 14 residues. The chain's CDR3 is CASSYSQGQNIQYF. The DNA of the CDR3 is TGCGCCAGCAGCTATAGCCAGGGCCAAAACATTCAGTACTTC.